This T cell receptor (beta chain) originates from a study of blood T cell repertoires in COVID-19. Study at large: Sites in the United States, Italy and Spain provided acute and convalescent COVID-19 samples. Nucleic acid was either cDNA or gDNA, and it came from T cells, B-cell-depleted T cells, or PBMCs.

This CDR3 comprises 14 residues. Per germline, CDR1 SGHVS and CDR2 FNYEAQ. Trimming removed 3 bases at V and 4 bases at J, with 12 bases between. Using immunoSEQ multiplex PCR, the repertoire was profiled, and TCRdb retains in-frame clones only, with some absent. The data show 55,000 to 80,000 clones, 83% seen once. Material for sequencing was peripheral blood. The chain combines TRBV7-6 with TRBJ1-1, with D possibly being TRBD1 (5 bases). The sequence was obtained from a human donor in a cohort sampled during active COVID-19. The CDR3 here is CASSLIGAGTEAFF. The DNA of the CDR3 is TGTGCCAGCAGCTTGATTGGGGCTGGCACTGAAGCTTTCTTT.